The rows below give T cell receptor beta chains drawn from one sample of a study of human T cells and chemical hapten exposure. In TCRdb, the RACE reads were re-called with MiXCR into one record per CDR3 protein. The sample has tens of thousands of distinct CDR3 sequences, 3.5% to 4.5% seen once. Sequencing was done on a sample of whole blood. The origin of the receptors is a human donor in good health. Some clones in this sample may be carry-over from other donors' samples. Both conserved end residues are part of each CDR3. Fields, in order: V gene, J gene, clone size, D gene, CDR3 DNA, CDR3 protein. The D gene is left open where the match is weak. Not all rows give a size; the values are once, few, many and, for expanded clones, a class.

>TRBV11-2|TRBJ2-3|many|TRBD2
TGTGCCAGCAGCCCCGTACCCCGGTCCAGCGGGCCCCTGGGGGGGGATACGCAGTATTTT
CASSPVPRSSGPLGGDTQYF
>TRBV7-7|TRBJ2-7|many|NA
TGTGCTAGCAGCGCGGGGCCCTCCTACGAGCAGTACTTC
CASSAGPSYEQYF
>TRBV7-8|TRBJ1-2|NA|NA
TGTGCCAGCAGCTTAGGGACATTCTATGGCTACACCTTC
CASSLGTFYGYTF
>TRBV5-5|TRBJ1-5|many|TRBD1
TGTGCCAGCAGTACCGGACAGGGAATCAATCAGCCCCAGCATTTT
CASSTGQGINQPQHF
>TRBV28|TRBJ2-1|few|TRBD2
TGTGCCAGTTTCCTGGGAGGGGTGGGCTCCTACAATGAGCAGTTCTTC
CASFLGGVGSYNEQFF
>TRBV29-1|TRBJ2-5|many|TRBD2
TGCAGCGTTGTGATAGCGGGGATACAAGAGACCCAGTACTTC
CSVVIAGIQETQYF
>TRBV28|TRBJ2-7|few|TRBD1
TGTGCCAGCAGCAGCCCGAGGGGGCGCGGGTACGAGCAGTACTTC
CASSSPRGRGYEQYF
>TRBV12-3/TRBV12-4|TRBJ2-1|few|NA
TGTGCCAGCAGCCTTAGAGAAAGCAATGAGCAGTTCTTC
CASSLRESNEQFF
>TRBV4-1|TRBJ1-1|NA|NA
TGCGCCAGCACCCGTGGGGGGGGGGAAGCTTTCTTT
CASTRGGGEAFF
>TRBV6-5|TRBJ2-7|many|TRBD1
TGTGCCAGCAGTTACTTAAGGGACAGCTACGAGCAGTACTTC
CASSYLRDSYEQYF
>TRBV4-2|TRBJ1-4|NA|NA
TGTGCCAGCAGCCAAGATTCTCGATCCCCGAGACTGTTTTTT
CASSQDSRSPRLFF
>TRBV9|TRBJ2-6|NA|NA
TGTGCCAGCAGCGTATTTATCACGTCAGGGGCCAACGTCCTGACTTTC
CASSVFITSGANVLTF
>TRBV28|TRBJ1-4|many|NA
TGTGCCAGCCGACCGCGTGGGGGGACTAATGAAAAACTGTTTTTT
CASRPRGGTNEKLFF
>TRBV4-1|TRBJ1-5|many|NA
TGCGCCAGCAGCCAAGACTTGGTTATCCCGAGGGGTCAGCCCCAGCATTTT
CASSQDLVIPRGQPQHF
>TRBV27|TRBJ2-1|many|NA
TGTGCCAGCAGTTTAAATTCGGGAAGAAATGAGCAGTTCTTC
CASSLNSGRNEQFF
>TRBV19|TRBJ2-6|many|TRBD1
TGTGCCAGTAGTACCCGACAGGGCGCTGGGGCCAACGTCCTGACTTTC
CASSTRQGAGANVLTF
>TRBV12-3/TRBV12-4|TRBJ1-2|many|NA
TGTGCCAGCAGTTTGGCCAGGGGCTATGGCTACACCTTC
CASSLARGYGYTF
>TRBV29-1|TRBJ1-6|few|TRBD1
TGCAGCGTTCGACAGGGTGCGCATTCACCCCTCCACTTT
CSVRQGAHSPLHF
>TRBV20-1|TRBJ1-5|NA|NA
TGCAGTGCTAGGCAGGTGTCCTTATTGTATAGCAATCAGCCCCAGCATTTT
CSARQVSLLYSNQPQHF
>TRBV20-1|TRBJ2-1|many|TRBD2
TGCAGTGCTAGAGATGATCGACTAGCGGGAGTTCTGAATGAGCAGTTCTTC
CSARDDRLAGVLNEQFF
>TRBV6-6|TRBJ2-7|many|TRBD1
TGTGCCAGCAGTTACTCGCTCGGGGACAGGGGGACCTACGAGCAGTACTTC
CASSYSLGDRGTYEQYF
>TRBV28|TRBJ2-2|many|NA
TGTGCCAGCGCGACTTTGCTTATCGCGAACACCGGGGAGCTGTTTTTT
CASATLLIANTGELFF
>TRBV6-2/TRBV6-3|TRBJ1-5|few|TRBD1
TGTGCCAGCAGTTACACTTGGAGCAGGGGGCTCGGCAATCAGCCCCAGCATTTT
CASSYTWSRGLGNQPQHF
>TRBV13|TRBJ2-6|few|TRBD1
TGTGCCAGCAGCCCATCCCCGGGACAGGTTTTATCTGGGGCCAACGTCCTGACTTTC
CASSPSPGQVLSGANVLTF
>TRBV7-9|TRBJ1-2|many|NA
TGTGCCAGCAGCTTACGGCCAGGTAGTAGGGAGTATGGCTACACCTTC
CASSLRPGSREYGYTF
>TRBV28|TRBJ2-6|few|NA
TGTGCCAGCAGTTTAGCGGGCTCTGGGGCCAACGTCCTGACTTTC
CASSLAGSGANVLTF
>TRBV2|TRBJ2-3|few|TRBD2
TGTGCCAGCAGTGGGCTAGCGGACTCAGATACGCAGTATTTT
CASSGLADSDTQYF
>TRBV7-9|TRBJ2-2|many|NA
TGTGCCAGCAGCACTACGAGGGGAAACACCGGGGAGCTGTTTTTT
CASSTTRGNTGELFF
>TRBV29-1|TRBJ2-1|few|TRBD1
TGCAGCGCCCCTCCGGGCAGGGGGCGACGGGAGCTCCAAAGCCACTACAATGAGCAGTTCTTC
CSAPPGRGRRELQSHYNEQFF
>TRBV5-6|TRBJ2-7|few|TRBD2
TGTGCCAGCAGCTTGGGCCCCGCGGGAGGGCTCCGCTACGAGCAGTACTTC
CASSLGPAGGLRYEQYF